These 6 T cell receptor beta chains came from one sample sequenced in a study of shared clonotypes between healthy human individuals. Only in-frame clones appear in the TCRdb table, and some are missing; sequencing was by immunoSEQ multiplex PCR. The sample includes some 1 million clones, about 75% of them seen just once. Sequences were obtained from memory CD4+ T cells sorted from blood. Regarding subset: CD45RA-negative fraction. The origin of the receptors is a man younger than 30 in good health.

This sequence joins TRBV6-5 and TRBJ2-3, with 9 nucleotides matching TRBD2. Germline V gives CDR1 MNHEY, CDR2 SVGAGI. Losses at the gene ends were 7 bases for V and 6 bases for J; bases not matched to a gene: 8. This CDR3 spans 14 amino acids. In nucleotides, the CDR3 is TGTGCCAGCATTTCAGGCGGGGGGGCGGATACGCAGTATTTT. This gives the protein CASISGGGADTQYF.

The chain employs TRBV6-1 and TRBJ2-7; D is perhaps TRBD2 (5 bases). The V and J ends lost 6 bases and 0 bases respectively, with 12 bases between them. The length of the CDR3 is 14 residues. Germline V gene data show CDR1 as MNHNS and CDR2 as SASEGT. For the CDR3, the DNA is TGTGCCAGCAGCGGGAAGCGGAACTCCTACGAGCAGTACTTC. The encoded protein is CASSGKRNSYEQYF.

This chain joins TRBV5-6 and TRBJ2-4, with TRBD2 as a possible D gene (6 bases). CDR3 length equals 15 residues. Per the germline V gene, CDR1 is SGHDT and CDR2 is YYEEEE. With 4 bases removed from V and 6 bases from J, the gap between germline ends came to 17 bases. The CDR3 is CASSVRAPRGNIQYF. The CDR3 nucleotides are TGTGCCAGCAGCGTAAGAGCTCCGCGGGGAAACATTCAGTACTTC.

The genes are TRBV7-2 and TRBJ1-5; unclear D gene. Trimming left V 5 bases short and J 5 bases short, with 10 bases between. Germline V CDR1 and CDR2: SGHTA, FQGNSA. The CDR3 runs 13 residues. CDR3 sequence (DNA): TGTGCCAGCAGCGGATACATAGATCAGCCCCAGCATTTT. This encodes CASSGYIDQPQHF.

In this sample, this clone turned up a few times. V gene TRBV5-1 combines with J gene TRBJ1-4; D is possibly TRBD1 (6 bases). This CDR3 comprises 16 residues. CDR1 is SGHRS, CDR2 YFSETQ, per germline. V dropped 4 bases and J dropped 0 bases, with 13 bases sitting between them. The CDR3 DNA reads as TGCGCCAGCAGCCTAGGGGGGATGGCAACTAATGAAAAACTGTTTTTT. This translates into CASSLGGMATNEKLFF. Together with reference TRBV5-1 and TRBJ1-4, the CDR3 gives the full variable domain: KAGVTQTPRYLIKTRGQQVTLSCSPISGHRSVSWYQQTPGQGLQFLFEYFSETQRNKGNFPGRFSGRQFSNSRSEMNVSTLELGDSALYLCASSLGGMATNEKLFFGSGTQLSVL.

The chain couples TRBV7-2 to TRBJ2-1, with TRBD2 matching 14 bases. V lost 5 bases to trimming and J lost 7 bases; unmatched junction nucleotides: 7. Germline V CDR1 and CDR2: SGHTA, FQGNSA. The CDR3 runs 16 residues. CDR3 residues: CASSPSGLAGENEQFF. In DNA form, the CDR3 reads TGTGCCAGCAGCCCCTCGGGACTAGCGGGAGAAAATGAGCAGTTCTTC.